These 3 T cell receptor beta chains share one sample of origin, sequenced in a study of blood T cell repertoires in COVID-19. The protocol was immunoSEQ multiplex PCR, while the TCRdb copy is restricted to in-frame clones and leaves out a portion. Of roughly 160,000 clones listed, more than 90% are singletons. The sequenced sample consisted of peripheral blood. The origin of the receptors is a man aged 50-60 years with acute or convalescent COVID-19.

The V call is TRBV28, the J call TRBJ1-2, with TRBD1 matching over 7 bases. CDR1 is MDHEN and CDR2 is SYDVKM in the germline V gene. The CDR3 has 17 amino acids. The ends lost 6 bases at V and 4 bases at J; junction bases unmatched: 17. Written as DNA, the CDR3 is TGTGCCAGCAGCCTTACGCTATCAACGACAGGGTTCTATGGCTACACCTTC. It codes for CASSLTLSTTGFYGYTF.

V and J are TRBV2 and TRBJ2-7, with unresolved D. CDR3 length: 13 amino acids. In germline, CDR1 is SNHLY, CDR2 FYNNEI. The V end was cut by 0 bases, the J end by 3 bases, with 6 bases between. In DNA, the CDR3 is TGTGCCAGCAGTGAAGCACACAGCTACGAGCAGTACGTC. Translation: CASSEAHSYEQYV.

This rearrangement joins TRBV29-1 to TRBJ2-1; no clear D. The germline V gene encodes CDR1 SQVTM and CDR2 ANQGSEA. The V end was cut by 5 bases, the J end by 2 bases, with 7 bases between. The CDR3 runs 12 residues. The CDR3 region has the DNA TGCAGCGTTCCGTTAGCCTACAATGAGCAGTTCTTC. Translation: CSVPLAYNEQFF.